This TCR beta chain was retrieved from a study of T-cell memory formation after mild COVID-19. General observations from the study: Pre-infection memory contained some responding clones, which suggested that cross-reactive memory had joined.

The V segment lost 6 bases and the J segment 8 bases; nucleotides outside the gene matches: 9. Germline V gene lookup returns CDR1 MNHEY and CDR2 SVGAGI. The CDR3 runs to 13 residues. The 5'RACE method, run with constant-segment primers, produced TCR alpha and TCR beta cDNA libraries (carrying sample barcodes and UMIs). TCRdb used MiXCR to reprocess the 5' RACE reads, holding one entry per CDR3 protein. The sample holds under 200,000 distinct CDR3 sequences, around a tenth seen once. For this clonotype: Antigen unknown.

The receptor's source is a man between 18 and 35 years old who had mild COVID-19 (a few samples of this study predate the infection). Cell type and time point are not known. Sequencing was carried out using PBMCs or a T cell subset sorted from them (not recorded which). The rearrangement uses TRBV6-5 and TRBJ1-2; 7 bases fit TRBD1. CDR3 sequence reads: CASRKTGRGGYTF. In DNA, the CDR3 is TGTGCCAGCAGAAAGACAGGGAGAGGGGGCTACACCTTC.